The entry that follows covers one T cell receptor (beta chain) sequence. The data are from a study of shared T cell receptors in the human thymus. Sequencing used immunoSEQ multiplex PCR; TCRdb keeps in-frame clones, though not all of them. The sample carries hundreds of thousands of clones, over 75% recorded once. Trimming shortened V by 5 bases and J by 5 bases, and 16 bases separated the two germline ends. This CDR3 is built from 14 residues. In germline, CDR1 is SGHTA, CDR2 FQGNSA. These sequences were also reported in another study, on human thymus T cells. This second report adds: Having surgery to correct congenital heart defects, healthy Finnish infants acted as the donors. Thymic material originated from resections removed in the course of corrective heart surgery. Gene usage (both V and J) appeared biased in thymic and blood repertoires. Related research examined unrelated individuals and reported that their thymic repertoires overlapped highly.

Sequenced sample: thymocytes. The V call is TRBV7-2, the J call TRBJ2-7, with D tentatively TRBD1 (6 bases). This receptor was taken from a boy under two years old with a congenital heart defect. The CDR3 region is CASSTRTADHEQYF. In nucleotides, the CDR3 is TGTGCCAGCAGCACCCGGACAGCTGACCACGAGCAGTACTTC. Complete variable domain (other parts from reference TRBV7-2 and TRBJ2-7): GAGVSQSPSNKVTEKGKDVELRCDPISGHTALYWYRQSLGQGLEFLIYFQGNSAPDKSGLPSDRFSAERTGGSVSTLTIQRTQQEDSAVYLCASSTRTADHEQYFGPGTRLTVT.